What follows are 2 T cell receptor beta chains derived from one specimen sequenced in a study of T-cell reconstitution after alpha-beta-depleted transplantation in children. The TCRbeta library was prepared with unique molecular identifiers. In TCRdb, the PCR reads were re-called with MiXCR into one record per CDR3 protein. The sample includes about 280,000 distinct CDR3 sequences, more than 9% of them seen just once. The sequencing here drew on peripheral blood, taken 180 days after TCRalphabeta/CD19-depleted stem cell transplant. The receptor set was obtained from a male patient between 2 and 10 years old who had a stem cell transplant for chronic granulomatous disease, so the T cells may come from the graft donor.

This clonotype occurred many times. The chain employs TRBV20-1 and TRBJ2-5, with 10 bases identical to TRBD2. CDR1 DFQATT and CDR2 SNEGSKA come from the germline V gene (reference sequence). V was pared by 0 bases and J by 7 bases, with 8 bases of the junction left unmatched. This CDR3 is 15 amino acids long. DNA for the CDR3: TGCAGTGCTAGAGATGGGGCTAGCGGGGGCTGGACCCAGTACTTC. Its protein is CSARDGASGGWTQYF.

This clonotype was observed many times. The genes are TRBV7-2 and TRBJ2-2; D unresolved. CDR1 is SGHTA and CDR2 is FQGNSA in the germline V gene. There are 15 residues in the CDR3. Trimming took off 6 bases at V and 3 bases at J, with 14 bases between the two ends. For the CDR3, the DNA is TGTGCCAGCAGGTTTGCAGGCGCTTACACCGGGGAGCTGTTTTTT. Its protein product is CASRFAGAYTGELFF.